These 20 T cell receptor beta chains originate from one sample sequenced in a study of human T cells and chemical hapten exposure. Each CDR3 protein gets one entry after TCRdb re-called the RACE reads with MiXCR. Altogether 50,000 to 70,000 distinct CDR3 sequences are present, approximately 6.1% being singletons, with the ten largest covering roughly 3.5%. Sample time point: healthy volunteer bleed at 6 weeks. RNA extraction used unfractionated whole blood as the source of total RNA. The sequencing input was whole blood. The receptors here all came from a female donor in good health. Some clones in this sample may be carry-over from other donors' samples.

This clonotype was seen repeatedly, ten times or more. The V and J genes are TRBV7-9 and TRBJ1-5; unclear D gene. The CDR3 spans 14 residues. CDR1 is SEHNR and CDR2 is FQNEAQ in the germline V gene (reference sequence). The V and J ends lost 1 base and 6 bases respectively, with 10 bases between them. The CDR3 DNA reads TGTGCCAGCAGCTTAGGACAAAATTCTCAGCCCCAGCATTTT. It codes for CASSLGQNSQPQHF.

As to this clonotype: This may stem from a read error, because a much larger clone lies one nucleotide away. As DNA, the CDR3 is TGCGTCAGCGGGACAGGGGAATCGTGGTACGAGCAGTACTTC. Translation: CVSGTGESWYEQYF. This rearrangement joins TRBV5-1 to TRBJ2-7; 10 nucleotides match TRBD1. The germline V gene encodes CDR1 SGHRS and CDR2 YFSETQ. The CDR3 runs to 14 residues. The variable domain in full, with the rest retrieved from reference TRBV5-1 and TRBJ2-7, is KAGVTQTPRYLIKTRGQQVTLSCSPISGHRSVSWYQQTPGQGLQFLFEYFSETQRNKGNFPGRFSGRQFSNSRSEMNVSTLELGDSALYLCVSGTGESWYEQYFGPGTRLTVT.

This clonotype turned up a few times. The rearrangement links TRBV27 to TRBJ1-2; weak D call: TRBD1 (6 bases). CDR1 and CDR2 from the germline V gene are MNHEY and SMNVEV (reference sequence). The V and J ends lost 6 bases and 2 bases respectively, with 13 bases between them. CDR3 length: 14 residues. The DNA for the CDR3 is TGTGCCAGCAGGCCCACAGGGTCCAACTATGGCTACACCTTC. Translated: CASRPTGSNYGYTF.

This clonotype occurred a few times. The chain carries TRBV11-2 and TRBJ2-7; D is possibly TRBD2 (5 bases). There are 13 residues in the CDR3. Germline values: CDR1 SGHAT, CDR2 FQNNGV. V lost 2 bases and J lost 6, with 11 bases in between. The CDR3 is CASSLRLASEQYF. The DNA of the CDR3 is TGTGCCAGCAGCTTAAGGCTAGCCTCCGAGCAGTACTTC.

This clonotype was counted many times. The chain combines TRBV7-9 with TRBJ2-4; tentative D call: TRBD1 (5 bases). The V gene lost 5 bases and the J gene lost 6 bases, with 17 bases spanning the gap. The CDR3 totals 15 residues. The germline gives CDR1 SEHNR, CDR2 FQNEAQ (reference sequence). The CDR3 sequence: CASSPGVGVGNIQYF. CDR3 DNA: TGTGCCAGCAGCCCCGGAGTAGGGGTGGGAAACATTCAGTACTTC.

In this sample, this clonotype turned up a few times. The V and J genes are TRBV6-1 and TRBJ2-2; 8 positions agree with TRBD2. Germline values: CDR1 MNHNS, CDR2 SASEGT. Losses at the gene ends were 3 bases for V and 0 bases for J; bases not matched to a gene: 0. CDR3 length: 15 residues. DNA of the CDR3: TGTGCCAGCAGTGAGGGACTAGCGAACACCGGGGAGCTGTTTTTT. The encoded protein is CASSEGLANTGELFF.

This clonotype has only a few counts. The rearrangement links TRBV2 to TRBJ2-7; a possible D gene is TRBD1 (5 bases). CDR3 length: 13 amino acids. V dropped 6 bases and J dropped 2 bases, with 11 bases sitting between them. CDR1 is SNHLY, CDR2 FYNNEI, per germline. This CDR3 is CASRSGPPYEQYF. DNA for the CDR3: TGTGCCAGCAGATCAGGGCCCCCCTACGAGCAGTACTTC.

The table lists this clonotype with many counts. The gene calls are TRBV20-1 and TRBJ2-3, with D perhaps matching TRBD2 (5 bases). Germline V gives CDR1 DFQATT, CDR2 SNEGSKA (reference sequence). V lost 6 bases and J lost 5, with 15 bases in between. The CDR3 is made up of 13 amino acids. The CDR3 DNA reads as TGCAGTGCCGTAGCCCCAGCGGAAGATACGCAGTATTTT. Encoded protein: CSAVAPAEDTQYF.

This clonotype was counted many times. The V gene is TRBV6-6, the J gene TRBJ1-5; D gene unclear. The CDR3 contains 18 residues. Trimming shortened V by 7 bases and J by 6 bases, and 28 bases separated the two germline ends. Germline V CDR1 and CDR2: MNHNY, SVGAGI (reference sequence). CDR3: CASTDGPPVGEEGQPQHF. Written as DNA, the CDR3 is TGTGCCAGCACCGACGGCCCCCCCGTTGGGGAGGAGGGTCAGCCCCAGCATTTT.

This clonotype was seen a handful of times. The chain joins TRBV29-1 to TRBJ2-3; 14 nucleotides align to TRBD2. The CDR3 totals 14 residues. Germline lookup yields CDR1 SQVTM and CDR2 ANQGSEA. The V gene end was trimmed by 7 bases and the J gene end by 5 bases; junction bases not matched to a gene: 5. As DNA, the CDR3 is TGCAGCGCTGGGACTAGCGGGAGTTTAGATACGCAGTATTTT. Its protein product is CSAGTSGSLDTQYF.

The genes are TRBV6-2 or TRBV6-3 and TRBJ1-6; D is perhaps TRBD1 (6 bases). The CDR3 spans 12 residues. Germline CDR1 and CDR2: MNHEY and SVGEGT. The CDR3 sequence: CATGQYNSPLHF. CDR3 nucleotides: TGTGCAACCGGACAGTATAATTCACCCCTCCACTTT.

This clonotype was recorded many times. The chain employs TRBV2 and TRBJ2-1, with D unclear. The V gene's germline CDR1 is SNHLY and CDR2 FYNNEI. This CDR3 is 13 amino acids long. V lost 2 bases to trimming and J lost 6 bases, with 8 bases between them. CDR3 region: CASSEWVSNEQFF. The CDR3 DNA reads TGTGCCAGCAGTGAATGGGTTAGCAATGAGCAGTTCTTC.

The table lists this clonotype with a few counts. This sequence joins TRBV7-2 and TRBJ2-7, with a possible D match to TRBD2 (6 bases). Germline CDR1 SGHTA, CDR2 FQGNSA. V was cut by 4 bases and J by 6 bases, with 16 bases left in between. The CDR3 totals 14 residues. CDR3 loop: CASSSPGRGGEQYF. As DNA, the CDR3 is TGTGCCAGCAGCTCCCCCGGGAGAGGCGGCGAGCAGTACTTC.

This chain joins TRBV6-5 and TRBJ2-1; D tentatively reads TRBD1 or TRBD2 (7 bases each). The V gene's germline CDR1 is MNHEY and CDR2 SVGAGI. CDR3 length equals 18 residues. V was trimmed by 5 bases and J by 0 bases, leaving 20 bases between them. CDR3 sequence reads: CASSGGDSPKVSYNEQFF. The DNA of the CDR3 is TGTGCCAGCAGTGGGGGGGACAGCCCCAAAGTCTCCTACAATGAGCAGTTCTTC.

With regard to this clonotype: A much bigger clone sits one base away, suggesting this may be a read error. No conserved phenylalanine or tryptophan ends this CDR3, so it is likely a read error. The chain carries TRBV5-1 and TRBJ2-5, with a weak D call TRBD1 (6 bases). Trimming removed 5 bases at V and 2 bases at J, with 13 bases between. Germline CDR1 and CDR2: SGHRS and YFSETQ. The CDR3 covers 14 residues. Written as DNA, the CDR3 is TGCGCCAGCAGAGGCCAGACAGGTCAAGAGACCCAGTACTCC. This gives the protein CASRGQTGQETQYS.

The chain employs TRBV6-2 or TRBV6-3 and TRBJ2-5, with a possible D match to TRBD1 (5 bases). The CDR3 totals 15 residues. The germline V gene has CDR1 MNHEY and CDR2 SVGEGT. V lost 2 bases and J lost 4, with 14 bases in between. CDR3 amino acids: CASSYGASSGETQYF. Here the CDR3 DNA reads TGTGCCAGCAGTTACGGGGCTTCATCAGGAGAGACCCAGTACTTC.

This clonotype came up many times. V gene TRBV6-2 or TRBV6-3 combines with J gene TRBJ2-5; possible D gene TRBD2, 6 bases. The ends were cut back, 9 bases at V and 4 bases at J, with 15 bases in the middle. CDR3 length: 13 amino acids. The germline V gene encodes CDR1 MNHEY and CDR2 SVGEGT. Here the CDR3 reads CASTWGEGETQYF. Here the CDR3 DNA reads TGTGCCAGTACATGGGGGGAAGGAGAGACCCAGTACTTC.

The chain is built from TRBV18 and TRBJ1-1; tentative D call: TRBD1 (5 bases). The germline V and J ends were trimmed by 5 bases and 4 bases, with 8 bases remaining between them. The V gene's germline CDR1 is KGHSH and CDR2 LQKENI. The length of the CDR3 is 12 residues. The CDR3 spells CASSGGGTEAFF. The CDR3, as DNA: TGTGCCAGCTCAGGGGGAGGCACTGAAGCTTTCTTT.

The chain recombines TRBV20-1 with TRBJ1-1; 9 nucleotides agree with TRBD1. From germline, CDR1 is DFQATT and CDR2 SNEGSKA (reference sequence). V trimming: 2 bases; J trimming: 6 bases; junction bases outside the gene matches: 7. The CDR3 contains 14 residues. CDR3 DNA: TGCAGTGCTAGAAAAACAGGGGGCGCCCCTGAAGCTTTCTTT. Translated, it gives CSARKTGGAPEAFF.

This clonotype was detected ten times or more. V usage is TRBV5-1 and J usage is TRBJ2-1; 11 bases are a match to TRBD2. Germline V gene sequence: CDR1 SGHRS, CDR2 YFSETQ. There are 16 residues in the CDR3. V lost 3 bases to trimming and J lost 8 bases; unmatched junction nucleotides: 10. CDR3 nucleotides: TGCGCCAGCAGCTCGCAGACTAGCGGGACGGGCGATGAGCAGTTCTTC. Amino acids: CASSSQTSGTGDEQFF.